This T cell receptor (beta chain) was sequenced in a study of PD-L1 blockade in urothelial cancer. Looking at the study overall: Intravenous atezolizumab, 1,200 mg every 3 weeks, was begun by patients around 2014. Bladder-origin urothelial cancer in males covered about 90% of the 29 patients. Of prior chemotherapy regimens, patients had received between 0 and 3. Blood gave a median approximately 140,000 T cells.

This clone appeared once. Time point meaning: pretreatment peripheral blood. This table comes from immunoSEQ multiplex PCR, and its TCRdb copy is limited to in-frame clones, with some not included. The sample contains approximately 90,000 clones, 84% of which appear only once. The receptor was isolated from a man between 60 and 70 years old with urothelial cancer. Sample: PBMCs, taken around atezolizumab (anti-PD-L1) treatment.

CDR3 residues: CASSQAVAGGGYEQYF. CDR3 sequence (DNA): TGCGCCAGCAGCCAAGCTGTGGCGGGGGGTGGCTACGAGCAGTACTTC. This chain joins TRBV4-3 and TRBJ2-7, with 8 bases fitting TRBD2. This CDR3 is built from 16 residues. In germline, CDR1 is LGHNA, CDR2 YSLEER. The trim removed 1 base at V and 3 bases at J, leaving 8 bases unmatched.